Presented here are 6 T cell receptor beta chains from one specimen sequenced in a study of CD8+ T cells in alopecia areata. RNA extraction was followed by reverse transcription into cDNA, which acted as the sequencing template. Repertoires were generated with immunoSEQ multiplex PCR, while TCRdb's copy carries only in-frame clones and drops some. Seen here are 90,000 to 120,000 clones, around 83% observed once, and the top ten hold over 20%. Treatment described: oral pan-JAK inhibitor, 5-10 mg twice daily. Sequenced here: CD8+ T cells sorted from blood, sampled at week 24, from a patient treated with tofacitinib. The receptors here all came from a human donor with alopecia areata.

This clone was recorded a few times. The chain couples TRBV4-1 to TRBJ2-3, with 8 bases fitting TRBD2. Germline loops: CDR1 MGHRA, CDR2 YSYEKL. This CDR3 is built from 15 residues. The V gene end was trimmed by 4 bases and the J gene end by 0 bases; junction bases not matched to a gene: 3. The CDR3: CASSRSGTSTDTQYF. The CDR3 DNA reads TGCGCCAGCAGCCGTAGCGGGACTAGCACAGATACGCAGTATTTT.

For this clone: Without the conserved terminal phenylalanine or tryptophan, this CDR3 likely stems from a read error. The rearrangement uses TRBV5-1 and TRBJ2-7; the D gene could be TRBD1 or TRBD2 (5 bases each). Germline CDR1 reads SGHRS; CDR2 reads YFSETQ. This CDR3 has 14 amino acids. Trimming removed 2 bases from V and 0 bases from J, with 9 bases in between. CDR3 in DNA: TGCGCCAGCAGCTTAGGGACCAACTCCTACGAGCAGTACCTC. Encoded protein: CASSLGTNSYEQYL.

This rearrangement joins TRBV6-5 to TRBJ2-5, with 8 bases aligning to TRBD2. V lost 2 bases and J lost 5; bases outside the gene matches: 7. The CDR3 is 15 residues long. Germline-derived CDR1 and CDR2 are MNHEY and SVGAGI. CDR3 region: CASSYGGGSGETQYF. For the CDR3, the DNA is TGTGCCAGCAGTTACGGCGGGGGGTCAGGGGAGACCCAGTACTTC.

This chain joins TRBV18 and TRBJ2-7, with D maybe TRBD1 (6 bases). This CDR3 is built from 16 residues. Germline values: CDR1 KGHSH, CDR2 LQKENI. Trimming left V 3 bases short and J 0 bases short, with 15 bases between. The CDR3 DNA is TGTGCCAGCTCACCGAACGGACAGCTTAGCTCCTACGAGCAGTACTTC. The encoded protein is CASSPNGQLSSYEQYF.

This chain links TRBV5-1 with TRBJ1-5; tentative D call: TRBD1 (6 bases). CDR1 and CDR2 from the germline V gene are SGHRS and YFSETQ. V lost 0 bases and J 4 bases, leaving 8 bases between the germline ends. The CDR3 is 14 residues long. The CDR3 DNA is TGCGCCAGCAGCTTGGAGGGGGGTAATCAGCCCCAGCATTTT. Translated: CASSLEGGNQPQHF.

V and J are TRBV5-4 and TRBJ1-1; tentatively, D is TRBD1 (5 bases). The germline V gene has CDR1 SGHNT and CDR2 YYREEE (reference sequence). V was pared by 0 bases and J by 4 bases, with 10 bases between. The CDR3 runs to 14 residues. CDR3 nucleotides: TGTGCCAGCAGCTTGGGGGGGGGAAGCACTGAAGCTTTCTTT. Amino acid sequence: CASSLGGGSTEAFF. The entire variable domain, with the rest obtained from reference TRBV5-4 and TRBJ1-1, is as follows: ETGVTQSPTHLIKTRGQQVTLRCSSQSGHNTVSWYQQALGQGPQFIFQYYREEENGRGNFPPRFSGLQFPNYSSELNVNALELDDSALYLCASSLGGGSTEAFFGQGTRLTVV.